This T cell receptor beta chain was recorded in a study of cytomegalovirus exposure and HLA in healthy donors. Study observations and caveats: TRBV6-2, TRBV6-3 and some other V segments were unresolvable in 87-base-pair reads.

13 Jbeta primers and 60 Vbeta primers were used for the PCR. In the original workflow: Later work found approximately 87 million unique TCR beta chains, with 9.5 million to 12 million shared. Clones were sequenced by immunoSEQ multiplex PCR, and TCRdb holds only the in-frame ones, with some missing. V and J calls and clone size are copied from that table; D and trimming were computed from the DNA. Of around 130,000 clones in the sample, approximately 80% are singletons; the top ten hold approximately 1.7%. This clone appeared a few times. The antigen is unknown. Germline V gives CDR1 SGHNT, CDR2 YYREEE (reference sequence). The CDR3 is 13 residues long. V was shortened by 0 bases and J by 2 bases, with 5 bases between the two germline ends.

The chain employs TRBV5-4 and TRBJ1-2; no definite D call. The TCR comes from a middle-aged woman in good health and CMV-seronegative. The sample was PBMCs. For the CDR3, the DNA is TGTGCCAGCAGCTTGGACCAGAACTATGGCTACACCTTC. Its translation: CASSLDQNYGYTF.